The 31 T cell receptor beta chains below all came from one sample that was sequenced in a study of T-cell reconstitution after alpha-beta-depleted transplantation in children. Researchers prepared the TCRbeta library using unique molecular identifiers, the study reports. MiXCR, applied by TCRdb to the PCR reads, yields one record per CDR3 protein. Counted here are 440,000 or so distinct CDR3 sequences, approximately 10% occurring once; the ten biggest clones make up 4.5% to 6.5%. The sequencing used PBMCs from the stem cell graft donor, collected from the stem cell graft. Receptors were obtained from a human donor who donated a stem cell graft to a child with acute myeloid leukemia.

The V and J genes are TRBV6-5 and TRBJ2-2; D gene ambiguous. CDR3 size: 13 residues. Germline V gene lookup returns CDR1 MNHEY and CDR2 SVGAGI. The V end was cut by 2 bases, the J end by 4 bases, with 5 bases between. This CDR3 is CASSYASTGELFF. CDR3 in DNA: TGTGCCAGCAGTTACGCCTCCACCGGGGAGCTGTTTTTT.

The chain couples TRBV20-1 to TRBJ2-7, with a tentative D call TRBD1 (6 bases). This CDR3 spans 13 amino acids. Trimming removed 5 bases from V and 4 bases from J, with 15 bases in between. Per the germline V gene, CDR1 is DFQATT and CDR2 is SNEGSKA (reference sequence). Written as DNA, the CDR3 is TGCAGTGCTCATACAGGGAGCGCGTACGAGCAGTACTTC. This codes for CSAHTGSAYEQYF.

This clonotype has more than one count but fewer than ten. V usage is TRBV20-1 and J usage is TRBJ2-1; D unresolved. V was pared by 7 bases and J by 10 bases, with 14 bases between. Germline V gives CDR1 DFQATT, CDR2 SNEGSKA (reference sequence). The CDR3 extends over 11 amino acids. CDR3 amino acids: CSVPTLPEQFF. The CDR3 DNA sequence: TGCAGTGTTCCTACGCTACCCGAGCAGTTCTTC.

This chain joins TRBV19 and TRBJ1-5; 9 positions match TRBD1. Germline CDR1 and CDR2: LNHDA and SQIVND (reference sequence). V shed 3 bases and J 5 bases; nucleotides not matched to a gene: 8. The CDR3 is made up of 16 amino acids. The CDR3 spells CASSMLGQGRHQPQHF. The DNA for the CDR3 is TGTGCCAGTAGTATGCTGGGACAGGGAAGACATCAGCCCCAGCATTTT.

The chain employs TRBV19 and TRBJ2-4; TRBD2 is a possible D gene (6 bases). Per the germline V gene, CDR1 is LNHDA and CDR2 is SQIVND (reference sequence). CDR3 length: 16 amino acids. Trimming took off 5 bases at V and 0 bases at J, with 14 bases between the two ends. The CDR3 reads CASSPGLLLAKNIQYF. The DNA for the CDR3 is TGTGCCAGTAGTCCCGGACTATTACTAGCCAAAAACATTCAGTACTTC.

V and J are TRBV5-1 and TRBJ2-7; the D gene is possibly TRBD1 (6 bases). This CDR3 region has 13 residues. Germline V gene lookup returns CDR1 SGHRS and CDR2 YFSETQ. The CDR3 protein is CAISLERGSEQYV. Here the CDR3 DNA reads TGCGCCATCAGCTTGGAAAGGGGGAGCGAGCAGTACGTC.

This clonotype was counted ten times or more. The rearrangement links TRBV6-2 or TRBV6-3 to TRBJ2-3, with TRBD1 identical over 8 bases. J gave up 2 bases and V 2 bases, and 9 bases lay outside the gene matches. Germline V gene lookup returns CDR1 MNHEY and CDR2 SVGEGT. The CDR3 totals 17 residues. The DNA of the CDR3 is TGTGCCAGCAGTTACACCCCGCAGGGGGCCGACACAGATACGCAGTATTTT. Translating it yields CASSYTPQGADTDTQYF.

This clonotype showed up many times. The rearrangement joins TRBV20-1 to TRBJ2-1; no clear D gene. V lost 1 base and J lost 4, with 5 bases in between. Germline CDR1 and CDR2: DFQATT and SNEGSKA (reference sequence). There are 12 residues in the CDR3. CDR3 coding DNA: TGCAGTGCTAGAGGCCGATACAATGAGCAGTTCTTC. Translated, it gives CSARGRYNEQFF.

This chain links TRBV12-3 or TRBV12-4 with TRBJ2-3, with 9 nucleotides matching TRBD2. The trim removed 6 bases at V and 4 bases at J, leaving 8 bases unmatched. The CDR3 sequence is 15 residues long. CDR3 residues: CASRRGGYLPDTQYF. The CDR3, as DNA: TGTGCCAGCAGGCGGGGGGGCTATCTTCCAGATACGCAGTATTTT.

The chain recombines TRBV5-1 with TRBJ2-1, with 11 bases matching TRBD1. The CDR3 covers 15 residues. V lost 4 bases to trimming and J lost 4 bases; unmatched junction nucleotides: 4. The germline V gene encodes CDR1 SGHRS and CDR2 YFSETQ. CDR3 DNA sequence: TGCGCCAGCAGCGGGGGACAGGGGGAATACAATGAGCAGTTCTTC. The encoded protein is CASSGGQGEYNEQFF.

The chain is built from TRBV7-2 and TRBJ2-1, with 12 bases identical to TRBD2. Germline CDR1 and CDR2: SGHTA and FQGNSA. The length of the CDR3 is 15 residues. J lost 7 bases, V lost 5 bases, and 6 bases had no gene match. The CDR3 sequence is CASSRDLAGGNEQFF. CDR3 DNA sequence: TGTGCCAGCAGCCGAGACCTAGCGGGAGGGAATGAGCAGTTCTTC.

This clonotype was observed a single time. The rearrangement uses TRBV5-1 and TRBJ2-1; D remains ambiguous. Trimming removed 0 bases from V and 7 bases from J, with 8 bases in between. CDR3 size: 13 residues. Germline assignment: CDR1 SGHRS and CDR2 YFSETQ. The CDR3 reads CASSLADGNEQFF. CDR3 bases: TGCGCCAGCAGCTTGGCCGACGGGAATGAGCAGTTCTTC.

Remarks on this clonotype: This clone may be a read error of a much larger clone one base away. The chain recombines TRBV7-8 with TRBJ2-7, with D possibly TRBD1 on 5 matching bases. V lost 0 bases and J lost 6, with 12 bases in between. The germline V gene has CDR1 SGHVS and CDR2 FQNEAQ. The CDR3 contains 14 residues. The CDR3 sequence: CASSLAQDICEQYV. The CDR3 nucleotides read TGTGCCAGCAGCTTAGCCCAGGACATCTGCGAGCAGTACGTC.

The chain is built from TRBV7-2 and TRBJ2-3, with a tentative D call TRBD1 (6 bases). Germline CDR1 reads SGHTA; CDR2 reads FQGNSA. CDR3 length: 16 residues. Trimming shortened V by 2 bases and J by 1 base, and 13 bases separated the two germline ends. DNA for the CDR3: TGTGCCAGCAGCTTACACTCACGACAGGGCACAGATACGCAGTATTTT. It encodes CASSLHSRQGTDTQYF.

This clonotype was observed at least ten times. The chain uses TRBV6-5 and TRBJ1-2; TRBD1 matches 8 bases. Trimming removed 5 bases from V and 2 bases from J; junction bases left unmatched: 4. CDR1 is MNHEY and CDR2 is SVGAGI in the germline V gene. The CDR3 runs 14 residues. The CDR3 here is CASSTRQGNYGYTF. For the CDR3, the DNA is TGTGCCAGCAGTACCCGACAGGGGAACTATGGCTACACCTTC.

For the CDR3, the DNA is TGTGCCAGCAGTAAAAGACTAGAGCCCTTGGTTGAGCAGTACTTC. Translation gives CASSKRLEPLVEQYF. The chain couples TRBV6-2 or TRBV6-3 to TRBJ2-7; a possible D gene is TRBD2 (6 bases). CDR3 length: 15 residues. V lost 5 bases and J lost 7, with 21 bases in between. Germline V gene data show CDR1 as MNHEY and CDR2 as SVGEGT.

The V gene is TRBV3-1, the J gene TRBJ2-1; D remains ambiguous. Germline V gene sequence: CDR1 LGHDT, CDR2 YNNKEL (reference sequence). There are 12 residues in the CDR3. The V gene lost 0 bases and the J gene lost 15 bases, with 12 bases spanning the gap. CDR3 nucleotides: TGTGCCAGCAGCCAAGATCGGAAGGATAGGTTCTTC. Protein sequence: CASSQDRKDRFF.

This clonotype came up many times. J is TRBJ2-7 and V is TRBV5-1; the D gene is possibly TRBD1 (5 bases). V was cut by 5 bases and J by 0 bases, with 12 bases left in between. Germline CDR1 is SGHRS and CDR2 is YFSETQ. This CDR3 contains 14 residues. Written as DNA, the CDR3 is TGCGCCAGCAGTTTCACAGGAAGCTCCTACGAGCAGTACTTC. This gives the protein CASSFTGSSYEQYF. Full variable domain (outside the CDR3, taken from reference TRBV5-1 and TRBJ2-7): KAGVTQTPRYLIKTRGQQVTLSCSPISGHRSVSWYQQTPGQGLQFLFEYFSETQRNKGNFPGRFSGRQFSNSRSEMNVSTLELGDSALYLCASSFTGSSYEQYFGPGTRLTVT.

This clonotype was detected ten times or more. The rearrangement joins TRBV20-1 to TRBJ1-5; D is ambiguous. The germline V gene has CDR1 DFQATT and CDR2 SNEGSKA (reference sequence). There are 12 residues in the CDR3. The germline V and J ends were trimmed by 3 bases and 7 bases, with 10 bases remaining between them. The CDR3 loop is CSASEGGQPQHF. The CDR3 coding sequence is TGCAGTGCTAGCGAGGGCGGCCAGCCCCAGCATTTT.

The J gene is TRBJ2-7, the V gene TRBV7-9; D is undetermined. Looked up from germline, CDR1 is SEHNR and CDR2 is FQNEAQ (reference sequence). Trimming removed 2 bases at V and 2 bases at J, with 7 bases between. The CDR3 has 13 amino acids. The CDR3 sequence is CASSLSQAYEQYF. CDR3 in DNA: TGTGCCAGCAGCTTATCCCAGGCCTACGAGCAGTACTTC.

The rearrangement uses TRBV18 and TRBJ2-7; TRBD1 is a possible D gene (5 bases). V was pared by 3 bases and J by 3 bases, with 9 bases between. The CDR3 is made up of 13 amino acids. The germline gives CDR1 KGHSH, CDR2 LQKENI. CDR3 nucleotides: TGTGCCAGCTCACCCTACAGGTTCTACGAGCAGTACGTC. This gives the protein CASSPYRFYEQYV.

This clonotype has more than one count but fewer than ten. The chain employs TRBV7-8 and TRBJ1-4, with D possibly matching TRBD1 (5 bases). The CDR3 loop spans 13 amino acids. The V and J ends lost 5 bases and 7 bases respectively, with 11 bases between them. The V gene's germline CDR1 is SGHVS and CDR2 FQNEAQ. The CDR3 here is CASSLRTSEKLFF. As DNA, the CDR3 is TGTGCCAGCAGCCTCCGGACATCTGAAAAACTGTTTTTT.

The chain is built from TRBV20-1 and TRBJ2-3; TRBD2 matches 9 bases. The germline V gene has CDR1 DFQATT and CDR2 SNEGSKA (reference sequence). The CDR3 totals 13 residues. Unmatched junction bases numbered 2, after V lost 1 base and J lost 6 bases. For the CDR3, the DNA is TGCAGTGCTAGAGTTGGGACTAGCGATACGCAGTATTTT. Protein sequence: CSARVGTSDTQYF.

The chain combines TRBV9 with TRBJ2-2; the match to TRBD2 covers 12 bases. V was pared by 4 bases and J by 4 bases, with 5 bases of the junction left unmatched. Germline-derived CDR1 and CDR2 are SGDLS and YYNGEE. The CDR3 has 16 amino acids. The CDR3 sequence: CASSPSGRGVTGELFF. Written as DNA, the CDR3 is TGTGCCAGCAGCCCTAGCGGGAGGGGCGTCACCGGGGAGCTGTTTTTT.

This clonotype came up many times. CDR3 loop: CASTLGQTNTEAFF. CDR3 in DNA: TGTGCCAGCACCTTGGGACAGACGAACACTGAAGCTTTCTTT. The V gene is TRBV12-3 or TRBV12-4, the J gene TRBJ1-1; the match to TRBD1 covers 7 bases. With V trimmed by 7 bases and J by 1 base, 6 bases remained unmatched. The CDR3 runs 14 residues.

This clonotype was seen only a few times. The CDR3 loop is CSASGGLRRGTTGSEQFF. The CDR3 coding sequence is TGCAGTGCTAGTGGGGGCCTCAGGAGGGGGACCACCGGTAGTGAGCAGTTCTTC. The chain links TRBV20-1 to TRBJ2-1; D may be TRBD1 or TRBD2 (6 bases each). Germline CDR1 and CDR2: DFQATT and SNEGSKA (reference sequence). The V end lost 3 bases, the J end lost 9 bases, and 30 bases lay between the germline ends. CDR3 length equals 18 residues.

The chain recombines TRBV6-5 with TRBJ1-2; 9 bases line up with TRBD1. This CDR3 has 15 amino acids. J lost 8 bases, V lost 4 bases, and 11 bases had no gene match. Germline CDR1 is MNHEY and CDR2 is SVGAGI. The CDR3 sequence: CASSSSGTGSGGYTF. DNA for the CDR3: TGTGCCAGCAGTTCCTCCGGGACAGGGTCCGGGGGCTACACCTTC.

Worth noting for this clonotype: A much larger clone lies a single base off, so this may be a read error. The V call is TRBV3-1, the J call TRBJ1-4, with D unresolved. Looked up from germline, CDR1 is LGHDT and CDR2 is YNNKEL (reference sequence). The CDR3 loop spans 14 amino acids. The DNA of the CDR3 is TGTGACAGCAGCCAGAACAGCCGGAGCGAAAAACTGTTTTTT. Translated, it gives CDSSQNSRSEKLFF.

This clonotype has only a few counts. The V gene is TRBV5-1, the J gene TRBJ2-3; D possibly corresponds to TRBD1 (5 bases). V was shortened by 0 bases and J by 2 bases, with 13 bases between the two germline ends. The CDR3 runs to 16 residues. Germline CDR1 and CDR2: SGHRS and YFSETQ. CDR3 in DNA: TGCGCCAGCAGCTTGGAGGGGCCCAGCTTCACAGATACGCAGTATTTT. Translated: CASSLEGPSFTDTQYF. Full variable domain (outside the CDR3, taken from reference TRBV5-1 and TRBJ2-3): KAGVTQTPRYLIKTRGQQVTLSCSPISGHRSVSWYQQTPGQGLQFLFEYFSETQRNKGNFPGRFSGRQFSNSRSEMNVSTLELGDSALYLCASSLEGPSFTDTQYFGPGTRLTVL.

This clonotype was seen a few times. V gene TRBV24-1 combines with J gene TRBJ2-5, with 9 bases that match TRBD1. Trimming removed 2 bases from V and 5 bases from J; junction bases left unmatched: 5. The CDR3 has 15 residues. Germline CDR1 is KGHDR and CDR2 is SFDVKD. The CDR3 DNA reads as TGTGCCACCAGTGATTCCGGGACAGGGAGTGAGACCCAGTACTTC. Amino acid sequence: CATSDSGTGSETQYF.

This clonotype was counted only a few times. The V call is TRBV7-2, the J call TRBJ2-3; 7 bases are a match to TRBD2. There are 17 residues in the CDR3. The V gene end was trimmed by 1 base and the J gene end by 2 bases; junction bases not matched to a gene: 9. Germline loops: CDR1 SGHTA, CDR2 FQGNSA. Here the CDR3 DNA reads TGTGCCAGCAGCTTAGGACCCTTCGGGGGGTACACAGATACGCAGTATTTT. This translates into CASSLGPFGGYTDTQYF.